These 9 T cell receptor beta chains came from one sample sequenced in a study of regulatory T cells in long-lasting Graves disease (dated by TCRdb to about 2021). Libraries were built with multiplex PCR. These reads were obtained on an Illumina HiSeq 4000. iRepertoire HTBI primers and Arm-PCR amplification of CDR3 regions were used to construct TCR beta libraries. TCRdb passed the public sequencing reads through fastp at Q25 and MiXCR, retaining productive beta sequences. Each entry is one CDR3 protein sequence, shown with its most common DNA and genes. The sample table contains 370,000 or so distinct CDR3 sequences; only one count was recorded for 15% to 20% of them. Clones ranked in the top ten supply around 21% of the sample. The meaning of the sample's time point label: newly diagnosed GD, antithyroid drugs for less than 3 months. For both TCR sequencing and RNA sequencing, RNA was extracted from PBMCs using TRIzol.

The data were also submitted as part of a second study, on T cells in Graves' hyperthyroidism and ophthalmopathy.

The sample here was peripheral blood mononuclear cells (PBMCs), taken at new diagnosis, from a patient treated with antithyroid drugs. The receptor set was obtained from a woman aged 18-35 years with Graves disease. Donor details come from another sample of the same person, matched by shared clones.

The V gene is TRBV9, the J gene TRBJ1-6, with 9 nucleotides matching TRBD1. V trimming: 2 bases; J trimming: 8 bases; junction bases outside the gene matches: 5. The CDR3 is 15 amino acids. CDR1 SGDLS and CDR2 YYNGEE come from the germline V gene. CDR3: CASSVGDRAYSPLHF. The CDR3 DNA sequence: TGTGCCAGCAGCGTGGGGGACAGGGCCTATTCACCCCTCCACTTT.

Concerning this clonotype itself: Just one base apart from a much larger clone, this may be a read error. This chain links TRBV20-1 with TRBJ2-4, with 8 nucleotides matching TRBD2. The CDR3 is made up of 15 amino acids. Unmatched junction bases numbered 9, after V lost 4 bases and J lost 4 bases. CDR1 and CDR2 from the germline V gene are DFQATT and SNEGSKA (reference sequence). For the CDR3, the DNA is TGCAGTGCTATTTGGTCTAGCGGGCAAAAAAACATTCAGTACTTC. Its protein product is CSAIWSSGQKNIQYF.

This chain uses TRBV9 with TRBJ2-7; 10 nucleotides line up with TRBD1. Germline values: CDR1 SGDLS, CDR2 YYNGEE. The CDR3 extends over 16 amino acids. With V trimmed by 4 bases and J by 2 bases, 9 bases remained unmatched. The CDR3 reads CASSPYGQGGTYEQYF. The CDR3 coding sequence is TGTGCCAGCAGCCCCTATGGACAGGGGGGCACCTACGAGCAGTACTTC.

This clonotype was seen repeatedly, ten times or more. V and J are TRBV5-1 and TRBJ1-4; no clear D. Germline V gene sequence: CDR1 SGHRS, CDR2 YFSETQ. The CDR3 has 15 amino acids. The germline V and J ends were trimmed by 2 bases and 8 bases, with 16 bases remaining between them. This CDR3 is CASSFSVPSPEKLFF. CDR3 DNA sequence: TGCGCCAGCAGCTTTTCCGTCCCCTCCCCCGAAAAACTGTTTTTT.

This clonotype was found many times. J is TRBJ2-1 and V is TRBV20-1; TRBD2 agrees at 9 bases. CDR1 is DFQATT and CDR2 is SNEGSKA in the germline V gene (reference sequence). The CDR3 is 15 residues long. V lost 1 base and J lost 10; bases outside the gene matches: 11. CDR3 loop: CSARGSAGGSREQFF. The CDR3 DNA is TGCAGTGCTAGAGGATCCGCGGGGGGGTCCAGGGAGCAGTTCTTC.

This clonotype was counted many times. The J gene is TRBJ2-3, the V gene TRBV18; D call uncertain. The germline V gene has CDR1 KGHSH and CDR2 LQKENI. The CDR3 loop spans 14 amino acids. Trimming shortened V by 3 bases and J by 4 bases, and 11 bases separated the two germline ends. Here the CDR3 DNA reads TGTGCCAGCTCACCTCGACAAGGCCCAGATACGCAGTATTTT. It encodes CASSPRQGPDTQYF. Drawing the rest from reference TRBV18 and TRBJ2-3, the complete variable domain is NAGVMQNPRHLVRRRGQEARLRCSPMKGHSHVYWYRQLPEEGLKFMVYLQKENIIDESGMPKERFSAEFPKEGPSILRIQQVVRGDSAAYFCASSPRQGPDTQYFGPGTRLTVL.

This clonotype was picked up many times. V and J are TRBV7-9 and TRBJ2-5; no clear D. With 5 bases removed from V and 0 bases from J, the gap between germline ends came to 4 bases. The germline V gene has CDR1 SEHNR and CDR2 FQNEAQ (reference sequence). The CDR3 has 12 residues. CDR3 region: CASSRYQETQYF. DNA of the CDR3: TGTGCCAGCAGCCGGTACCAAGAGACCCAGTACTTC.

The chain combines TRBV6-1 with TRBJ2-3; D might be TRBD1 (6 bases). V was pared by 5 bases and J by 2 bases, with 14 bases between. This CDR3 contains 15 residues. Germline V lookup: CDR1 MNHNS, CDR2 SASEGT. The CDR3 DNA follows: TGTGCCAGCAGTCATGGGGGACATACCACAGATACGCAGTATTTT. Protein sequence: CASSHGGHTTDTQYF.

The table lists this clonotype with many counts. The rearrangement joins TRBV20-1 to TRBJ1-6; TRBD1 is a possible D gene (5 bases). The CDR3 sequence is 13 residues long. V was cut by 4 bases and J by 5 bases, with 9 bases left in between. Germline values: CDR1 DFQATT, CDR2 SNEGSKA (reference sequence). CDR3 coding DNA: TGCAGTGCTACGGACATGAATAATTCACCCCTCCACTTT. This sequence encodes CSATDMNNSPLHF.